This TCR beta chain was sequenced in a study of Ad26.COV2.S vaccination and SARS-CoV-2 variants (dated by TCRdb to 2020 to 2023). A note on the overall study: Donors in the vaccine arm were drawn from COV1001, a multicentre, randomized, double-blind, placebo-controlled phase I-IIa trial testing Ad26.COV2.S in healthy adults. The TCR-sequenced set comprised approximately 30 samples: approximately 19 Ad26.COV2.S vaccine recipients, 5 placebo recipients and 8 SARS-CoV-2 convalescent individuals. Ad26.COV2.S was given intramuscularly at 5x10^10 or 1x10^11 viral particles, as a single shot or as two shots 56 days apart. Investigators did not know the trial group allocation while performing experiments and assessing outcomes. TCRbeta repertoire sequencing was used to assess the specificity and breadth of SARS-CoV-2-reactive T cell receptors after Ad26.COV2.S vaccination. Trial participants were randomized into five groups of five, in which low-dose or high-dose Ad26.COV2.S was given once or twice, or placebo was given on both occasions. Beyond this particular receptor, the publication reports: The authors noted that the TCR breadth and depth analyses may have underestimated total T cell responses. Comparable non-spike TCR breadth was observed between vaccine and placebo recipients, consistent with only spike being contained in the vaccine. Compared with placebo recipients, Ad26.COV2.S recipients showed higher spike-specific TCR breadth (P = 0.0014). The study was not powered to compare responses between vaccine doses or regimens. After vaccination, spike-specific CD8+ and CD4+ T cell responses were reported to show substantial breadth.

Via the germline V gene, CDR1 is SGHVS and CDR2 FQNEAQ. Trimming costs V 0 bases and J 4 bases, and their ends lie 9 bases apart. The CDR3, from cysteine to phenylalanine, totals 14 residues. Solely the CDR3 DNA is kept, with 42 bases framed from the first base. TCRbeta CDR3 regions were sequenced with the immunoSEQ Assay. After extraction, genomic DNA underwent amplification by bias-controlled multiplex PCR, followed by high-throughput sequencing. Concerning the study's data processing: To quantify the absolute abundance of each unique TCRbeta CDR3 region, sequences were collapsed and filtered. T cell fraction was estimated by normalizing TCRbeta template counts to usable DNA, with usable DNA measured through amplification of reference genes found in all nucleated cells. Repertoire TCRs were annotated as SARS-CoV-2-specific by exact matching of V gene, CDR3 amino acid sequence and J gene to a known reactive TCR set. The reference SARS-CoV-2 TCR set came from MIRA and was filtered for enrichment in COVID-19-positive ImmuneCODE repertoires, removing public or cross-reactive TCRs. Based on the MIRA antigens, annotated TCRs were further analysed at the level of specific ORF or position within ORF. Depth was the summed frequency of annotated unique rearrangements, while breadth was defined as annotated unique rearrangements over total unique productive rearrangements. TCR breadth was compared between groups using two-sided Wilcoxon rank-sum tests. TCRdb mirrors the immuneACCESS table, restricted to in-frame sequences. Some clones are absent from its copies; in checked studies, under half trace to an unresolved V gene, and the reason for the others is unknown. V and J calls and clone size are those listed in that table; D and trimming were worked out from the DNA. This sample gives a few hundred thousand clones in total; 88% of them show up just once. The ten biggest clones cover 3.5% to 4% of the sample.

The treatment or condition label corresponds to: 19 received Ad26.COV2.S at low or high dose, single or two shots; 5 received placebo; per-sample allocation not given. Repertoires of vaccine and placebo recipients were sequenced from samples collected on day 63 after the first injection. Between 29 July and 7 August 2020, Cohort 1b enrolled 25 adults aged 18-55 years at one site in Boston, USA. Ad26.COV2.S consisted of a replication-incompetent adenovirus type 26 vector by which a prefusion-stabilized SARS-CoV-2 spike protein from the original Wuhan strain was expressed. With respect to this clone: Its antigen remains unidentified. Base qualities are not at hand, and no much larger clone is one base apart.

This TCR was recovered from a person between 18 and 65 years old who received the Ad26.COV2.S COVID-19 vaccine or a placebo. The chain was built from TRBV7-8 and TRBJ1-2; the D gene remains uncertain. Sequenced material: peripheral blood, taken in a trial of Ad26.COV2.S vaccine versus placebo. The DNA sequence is TGTGCCAGCAGCTTAGCCCAGACGGGCTATGGCTACACCTTC. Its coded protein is CASSLAQTGYGYTF.